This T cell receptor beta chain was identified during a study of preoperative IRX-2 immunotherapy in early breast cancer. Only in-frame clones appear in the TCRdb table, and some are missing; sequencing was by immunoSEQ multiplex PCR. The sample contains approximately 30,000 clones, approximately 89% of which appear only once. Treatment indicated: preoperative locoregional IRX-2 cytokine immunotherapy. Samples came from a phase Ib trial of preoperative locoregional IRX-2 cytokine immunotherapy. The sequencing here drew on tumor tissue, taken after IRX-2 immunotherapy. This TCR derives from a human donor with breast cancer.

This CDR3 reads CASSTYTENTEAFF. For the CDR3, the DNA is TGTGCCAGTAGTACGTACACAGAGAACACTGAAGCTTTCTTT. This chain uses TRBV19 with TRBJ1-1, with unresolved D. V shed 4 bases and J shed 1 base, with 10 bases lying between them. CDR1 is LNHDA, CDR2 SQIVND, per germline (reference sequence). The CDR3 runs to 14 residues.